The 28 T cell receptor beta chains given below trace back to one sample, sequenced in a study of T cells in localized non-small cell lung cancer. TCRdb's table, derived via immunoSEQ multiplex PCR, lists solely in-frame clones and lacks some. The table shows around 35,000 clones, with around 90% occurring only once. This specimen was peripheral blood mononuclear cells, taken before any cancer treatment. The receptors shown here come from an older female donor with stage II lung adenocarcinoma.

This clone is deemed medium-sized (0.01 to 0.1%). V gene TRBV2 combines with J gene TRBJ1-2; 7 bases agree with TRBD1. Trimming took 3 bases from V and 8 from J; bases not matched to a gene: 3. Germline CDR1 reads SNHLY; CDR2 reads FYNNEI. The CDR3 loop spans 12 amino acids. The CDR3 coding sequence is TGTGCCAGCAGTGACGAGGGGGCGGGCTACACCTTC. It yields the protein CASSDEGAGYTF.

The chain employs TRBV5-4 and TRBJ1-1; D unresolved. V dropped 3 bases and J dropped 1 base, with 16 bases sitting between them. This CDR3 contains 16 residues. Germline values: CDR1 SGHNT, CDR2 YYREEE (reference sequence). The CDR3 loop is CASSSLLTTRNTEAFF. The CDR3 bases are TGTGCCAGCAGCTCCCTTTTAACCACAAGGAACACTGAAGCTTTCTTT.

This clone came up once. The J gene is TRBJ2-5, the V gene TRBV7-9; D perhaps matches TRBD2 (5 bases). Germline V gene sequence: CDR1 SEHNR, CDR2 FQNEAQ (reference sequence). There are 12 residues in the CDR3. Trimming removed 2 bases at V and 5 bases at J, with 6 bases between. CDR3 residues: CASSLRDETQYF. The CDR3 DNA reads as TGTGCCAGCAGCTTACGGGATGAGACCCAGTACTTC.

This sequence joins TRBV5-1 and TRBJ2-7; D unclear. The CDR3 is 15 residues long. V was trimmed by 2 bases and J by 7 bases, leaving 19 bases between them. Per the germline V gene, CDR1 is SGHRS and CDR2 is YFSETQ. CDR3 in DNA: TGCGCCAGCAGCTTTGGAGACGGTCCCCTTACGGAGCAGTACTTC. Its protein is CASSFGDGPLTEQYF.

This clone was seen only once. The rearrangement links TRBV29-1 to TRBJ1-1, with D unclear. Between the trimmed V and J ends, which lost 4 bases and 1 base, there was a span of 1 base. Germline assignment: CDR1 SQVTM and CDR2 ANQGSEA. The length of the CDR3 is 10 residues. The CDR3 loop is CSVGNTEAFF. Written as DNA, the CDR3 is TGCAGCGTTGGGAACACTGAAGCTTTCTTT.

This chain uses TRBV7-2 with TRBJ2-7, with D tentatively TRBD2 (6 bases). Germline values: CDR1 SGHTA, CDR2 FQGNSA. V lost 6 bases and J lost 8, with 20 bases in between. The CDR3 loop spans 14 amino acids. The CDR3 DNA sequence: TGTGCCAGCAGGAATTCGGGACTTCTCTCCCAGCAGTACTTC. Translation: CASRNSGLLSQQYF. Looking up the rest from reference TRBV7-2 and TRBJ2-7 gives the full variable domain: GAGVSQSPSNKVTEKGKDVELRCDPISGHTALYWYRQSLGQGLEFLIYFQGNSAPDKSGLPSDRFSAERTGGSVSTLTIQRTQQEDSAVYLCASRNSGLLSQQYFGPGTRLTVT.

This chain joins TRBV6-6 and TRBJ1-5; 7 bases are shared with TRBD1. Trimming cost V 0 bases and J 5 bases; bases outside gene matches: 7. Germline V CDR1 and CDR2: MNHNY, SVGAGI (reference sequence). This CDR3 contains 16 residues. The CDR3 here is CASSYSWDRQDQPQHF. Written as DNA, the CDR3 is TGTGCCAGCAGTTACTCATGGGACAGACAAGATCAGCCCCAGCATTTT.

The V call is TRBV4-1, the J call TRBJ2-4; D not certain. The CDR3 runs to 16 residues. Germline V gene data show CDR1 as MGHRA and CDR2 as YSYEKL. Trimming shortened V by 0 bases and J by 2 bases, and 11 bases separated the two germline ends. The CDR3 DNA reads TGCGCCAGCAGCCAAGAACTGTCACAAACCAAAAACATTCAGTACTTC. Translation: CASSQELSQTKNIQYF.

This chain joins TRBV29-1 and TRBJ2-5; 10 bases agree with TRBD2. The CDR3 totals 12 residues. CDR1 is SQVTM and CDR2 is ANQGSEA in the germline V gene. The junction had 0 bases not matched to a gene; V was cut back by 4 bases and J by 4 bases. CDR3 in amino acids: CSVGTSGETQYF. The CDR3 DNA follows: TGCAGCGTTGGGACTAGCGGAGAGACCCAGTACTTC.

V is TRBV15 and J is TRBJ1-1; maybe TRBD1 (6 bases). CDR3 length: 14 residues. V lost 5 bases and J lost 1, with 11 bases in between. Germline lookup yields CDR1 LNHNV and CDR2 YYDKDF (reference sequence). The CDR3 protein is CATSAPQGNTEAFF. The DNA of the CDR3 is TGTGCCACCAGCGCACCACAGGGGAACACTGAAGCTTTCTTT.

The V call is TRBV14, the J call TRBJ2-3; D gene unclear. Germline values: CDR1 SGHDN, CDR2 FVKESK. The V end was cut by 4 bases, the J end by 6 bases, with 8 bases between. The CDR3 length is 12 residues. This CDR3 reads CASSPLVDTQYF. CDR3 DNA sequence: TGTGCCAGCAGCCCTTTGGTTGATACGCAGTATTTT.

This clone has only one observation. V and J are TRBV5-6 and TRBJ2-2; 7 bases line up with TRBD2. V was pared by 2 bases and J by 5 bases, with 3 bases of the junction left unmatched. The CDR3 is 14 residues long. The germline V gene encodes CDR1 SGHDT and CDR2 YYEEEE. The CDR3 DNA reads TGTGCCAGCAGCTTTGGGGGGGAAACCGGGGAGCTGTTTTTT. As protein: CASSFGGETGELFF.

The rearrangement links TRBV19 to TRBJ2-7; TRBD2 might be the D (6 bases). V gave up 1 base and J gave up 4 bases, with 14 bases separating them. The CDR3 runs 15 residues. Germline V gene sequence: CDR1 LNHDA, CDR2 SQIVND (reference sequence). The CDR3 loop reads CASSIVSGGDYEQYF. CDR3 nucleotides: TGTGCCAGTAGTATAGTTTCTGGCGGGGATTACGAGCAGTACTTC.

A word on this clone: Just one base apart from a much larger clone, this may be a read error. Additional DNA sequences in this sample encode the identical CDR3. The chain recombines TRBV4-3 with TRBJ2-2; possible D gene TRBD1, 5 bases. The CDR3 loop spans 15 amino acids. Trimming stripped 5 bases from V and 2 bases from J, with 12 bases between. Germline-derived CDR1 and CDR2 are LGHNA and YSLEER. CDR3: CASSFAQGNTGELFF. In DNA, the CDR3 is TGCGCCAGCAGCTTTGCGCAGGGAAACACCGGGGAGCTGTTTTTT.

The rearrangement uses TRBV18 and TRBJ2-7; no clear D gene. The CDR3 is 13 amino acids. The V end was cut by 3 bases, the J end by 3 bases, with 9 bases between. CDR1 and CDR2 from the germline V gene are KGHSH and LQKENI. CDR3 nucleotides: TGTGCCAGCTCACCTACAGAGAGCTACGAGCAGTACTTC. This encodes CASSPTESYEQYF.

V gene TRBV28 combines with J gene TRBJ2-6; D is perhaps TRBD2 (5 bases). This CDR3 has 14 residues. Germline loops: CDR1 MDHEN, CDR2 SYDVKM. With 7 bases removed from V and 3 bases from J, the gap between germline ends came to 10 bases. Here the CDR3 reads CASTRLYGANVLTF. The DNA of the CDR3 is TGTGCCAGCACTCGACTATATGGGGCCAACGTCCTGACTTTC.

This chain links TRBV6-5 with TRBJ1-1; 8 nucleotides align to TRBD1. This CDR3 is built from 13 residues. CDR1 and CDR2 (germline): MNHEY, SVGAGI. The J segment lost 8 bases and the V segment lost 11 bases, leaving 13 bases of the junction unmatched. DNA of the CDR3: TGTGCCTCTGTCCCAGGACAGGGATTGGAAGCTTTCTTT. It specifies CASVPGQGLEAFF.

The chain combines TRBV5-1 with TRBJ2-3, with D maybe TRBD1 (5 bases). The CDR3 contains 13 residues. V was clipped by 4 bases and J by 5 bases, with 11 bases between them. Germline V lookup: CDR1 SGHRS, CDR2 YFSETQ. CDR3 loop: CASSLERGDTQYF. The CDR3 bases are TGCGCCAGCAGCCTAGAAAGGGGAGATACGCAGTATTTT.

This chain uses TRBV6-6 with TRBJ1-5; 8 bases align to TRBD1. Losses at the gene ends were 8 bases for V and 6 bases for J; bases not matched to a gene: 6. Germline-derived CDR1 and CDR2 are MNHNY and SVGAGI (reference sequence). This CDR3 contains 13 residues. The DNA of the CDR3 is TGTGCCAGCGGTGACAGGGGAGGTCAGCCCCAGCATTTT. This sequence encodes CASGDRGGQPQHF.

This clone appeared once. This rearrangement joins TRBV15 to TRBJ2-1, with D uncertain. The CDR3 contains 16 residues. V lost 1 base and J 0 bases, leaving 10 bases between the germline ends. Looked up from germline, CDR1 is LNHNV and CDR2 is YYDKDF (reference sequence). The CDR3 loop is CATSRGKRSSYNEQFF. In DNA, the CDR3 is TGTGCCACCAGCAGAGGAAAAAGGAGCTCCTACAATGAGCAGTTCTTC.

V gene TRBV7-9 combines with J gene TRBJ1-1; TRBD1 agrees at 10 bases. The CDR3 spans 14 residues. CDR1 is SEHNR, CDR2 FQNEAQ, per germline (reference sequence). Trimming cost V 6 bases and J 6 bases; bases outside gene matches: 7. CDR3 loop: CASSTGQGWPEAFF. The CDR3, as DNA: TGTGCCAGCAGTACGGGACAGGGGTGGCCTGAAGCTTTCTTT.

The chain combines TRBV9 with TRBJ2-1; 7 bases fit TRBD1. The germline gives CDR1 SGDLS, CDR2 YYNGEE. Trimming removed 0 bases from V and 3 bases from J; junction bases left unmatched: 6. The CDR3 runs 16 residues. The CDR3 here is CASSVGMGQIYNEQFF. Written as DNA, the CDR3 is TGTGCCAGCAGCGTAGGGATGGGACAGATCTACAATGAGCAGTTCTTC.

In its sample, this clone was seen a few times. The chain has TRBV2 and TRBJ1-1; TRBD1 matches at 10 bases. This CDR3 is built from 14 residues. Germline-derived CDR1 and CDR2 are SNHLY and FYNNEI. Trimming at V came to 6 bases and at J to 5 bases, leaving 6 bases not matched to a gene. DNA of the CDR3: TGTGCCAGCAGCGCCAGGACAGGGGGGACTGAAGCTTTCTTT. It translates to CASSARTGGTEAFF.

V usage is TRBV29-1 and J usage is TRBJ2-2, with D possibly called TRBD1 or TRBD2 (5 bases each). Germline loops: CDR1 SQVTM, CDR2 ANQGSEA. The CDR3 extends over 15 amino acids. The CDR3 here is CSINGVGDSTGELFF. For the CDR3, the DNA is TGCAGTATTAACGGAGTGGGGGATTCCACCGGGGAGCTGTTTTTT.

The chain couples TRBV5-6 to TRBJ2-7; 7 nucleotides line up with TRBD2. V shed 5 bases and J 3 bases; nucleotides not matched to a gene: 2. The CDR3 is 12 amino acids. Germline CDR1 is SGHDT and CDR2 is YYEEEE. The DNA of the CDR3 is TGTGCCAGCAGAAGCGGGATCTACGAGCAGTACTTC. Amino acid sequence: CASRSGIYEQYF.

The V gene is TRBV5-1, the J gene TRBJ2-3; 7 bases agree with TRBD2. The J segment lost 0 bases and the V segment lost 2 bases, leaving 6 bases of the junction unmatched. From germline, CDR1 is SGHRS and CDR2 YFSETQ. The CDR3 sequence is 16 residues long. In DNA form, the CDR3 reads TGCGCCAGCAGCTTATCTAGCGGTGCTAGCACAGATACGCAGTATTTT. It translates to CASSLSSGASTDTQYF.

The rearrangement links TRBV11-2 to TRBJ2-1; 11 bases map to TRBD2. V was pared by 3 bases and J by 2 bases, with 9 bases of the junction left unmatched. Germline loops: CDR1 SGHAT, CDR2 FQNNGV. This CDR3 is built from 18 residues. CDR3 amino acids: CASSLSSGRFSTYNEQFF. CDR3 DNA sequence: TGTGCCAGCAGCTTGTCTAGCGGGAGGTTCTCCACCTACAATGAGCAGTTCTTC.

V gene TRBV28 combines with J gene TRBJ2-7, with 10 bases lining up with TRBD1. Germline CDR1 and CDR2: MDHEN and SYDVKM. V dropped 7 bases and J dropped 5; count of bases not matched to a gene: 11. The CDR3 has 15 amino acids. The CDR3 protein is CASIPAGTGDHEQYF. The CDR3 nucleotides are TGTGCCAGCATACCTGCCGGGACAGGGGATCACGAGCAGTACTTC.